These 6 T cell receptor beta chains were sequenced from one sample in a study of early T cells in non-severe SARS-CoV-2 infection (dated by TCRdb to the early 2020s). Libraries were prepared through 5' RACE. Data came from a NextSeq 500. The public reads were reanalyzed by TCRdb: fastp trimming at Q25, MiXCR alignment, in-frame beta chains only. One record per CDR3 amino acid sequence lists the most common genes and DNA. The sample has just over 95,000 distinct CDR3 sequences on record, about 11% of them singletons. The ten largest account for around 4.3% of the sample. The input for sequencing was whole blood, taken at baseline. The receptors were gathered from an adult who was a healthcare worker with PCR-confirmed SARS-CoV-2 infection or an uninfected control (not recorded which).

V gene TRBV7-9 combines with J gene TRBJ2-3; no definite D call. V dropped 5 bases and J dropped 0 bases, with 6 bases sitting between them. The germline gives CDR1 SEHNR, CDR2 FQNEAQ (reference sequence). The CDR3 has 13 residues. The CDR3 spells CASSQWSTDTQYF. CDR3 bases: TGTGCCAGCAGCCAATGGAGCACAGATACGCAGTATTTT.

Note on this clonotype: A single base separates this from a much larger clone, so it may be a read error. The chain is built from TRBV11-3 and TRBJ2-4; a weak D match, TRBD1 (6 bases). CDR1 and CDR2 from the germline V gene are SGHNT and YENEEA. CDR3 length: 13 residues. The V end was cut by 5 bases, the J end by 9 bases, with 14 bases between. For the CDR3, the DNA is TGTGCCAGCAGCGCTACTGCACAGGGCATTCAGTACTTC. This translates into CASSATAQGIQYF.

This clonotype showed up just a few times. The chain is built from TRBV24-1 and TRBJ2-1; 7 bases are shared with TRBD2. Trimming cost V 0 bases and J 9 bases; bases outside gene matches: 10. CDR3 length: 16 residues. CDR1 and CDR2 from the germline V gene are KGHDR and SFDVKD. The CDR3 is CATSDLQSGILGEQFF. DNA of the CDR3: TGTGCCACCAGTGATTTGCAGAGCGGGATTTTAGGTGAGCAGTTCTTC.

This clonotype was found a few times. The chain recombines TRBV12-5 with TRBJ1-5; D gene unclear. The germline V gene has CDR1 LGHNT and CDR2 FRNRAP. The length of the CDR3 is 17 residues. V dropped 0 bases and J dropped 3 bases, with 15 bases sitting between them. CDR3 sequence reads: CASGLVLRGRINQPQHF. As DNA, the CDR3 is TGTGCTAGTGGTTTGGTACTTCGCGGTAGGATCAATCAGCCCCAGCATTTT.

This clonotype was seen at least ten times. The V and J genes are TRBV7-2 and TRBJ2-3; 7 nucleotides align to TRBD2. This CDR3 comprises 15 residues. CDR1 SGHTA and CDR2 FQGNSA come from the germline V gene. V gave up 1 base and J gave up 2 bases; unmatched junction bases: 3. DNA for the CDR3: TGTGCCAGCAGCTTAGGTAGCGGGTCCACAGATACGCAGTATTTT. Translating it yields CASSLGSGSTDTQYF.

This clonotype was counted ten times or more. This chain joins TRBV20-1 and TRBJ2-3, with D uncertain. V gave up 3 bases and J gave up 5 bases, with 6 bases separating them. The CDR3 length is 11 residues. Germline V CDR1 and CDR2: DFQATT, SNEGSKA (reference sequence). Here the CDR3 DNA reads TGCAGTGCTAGTCCAGGAGATACGCAGTATTTT. Protein: CSASPGDTQYF.